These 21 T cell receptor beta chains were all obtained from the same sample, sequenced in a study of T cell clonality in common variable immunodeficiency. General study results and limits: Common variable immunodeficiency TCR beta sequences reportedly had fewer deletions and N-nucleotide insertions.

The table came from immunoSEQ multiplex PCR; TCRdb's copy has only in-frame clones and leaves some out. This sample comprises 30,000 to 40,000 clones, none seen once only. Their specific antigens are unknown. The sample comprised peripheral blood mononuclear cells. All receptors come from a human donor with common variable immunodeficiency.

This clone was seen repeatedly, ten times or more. The part of the CDR3 DNA that was read is TGTGCCAGCAGTAGGAGAGCGGGGGGGTTAGAGACC. Its protein is CASSRRAGGLET. In full, the CDR3 is CASSRRAGGLETQYF. The chain couples TRBV6-2 or TRBV6-3 to TRBJ2-5; TRBD2 aligns across 10 bases. Coverage ceases 3 residues before the CDR3 finishes, and the germline J gene fills in the end. There are 15 residues in the CDR3. CDR1 and CDR2 from the germline V gene are MNHEY and SVGEGT. V trimming: 5 bases; J trimming: 4 bases; junction bases outside the gene matches: 7.

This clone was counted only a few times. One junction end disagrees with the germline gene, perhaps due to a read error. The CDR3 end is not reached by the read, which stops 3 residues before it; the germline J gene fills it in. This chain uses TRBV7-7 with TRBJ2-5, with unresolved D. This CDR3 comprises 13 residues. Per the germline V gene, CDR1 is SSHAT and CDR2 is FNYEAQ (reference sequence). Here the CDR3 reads CASSLENSETQYF. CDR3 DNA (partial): TGTGCTAGCAGCTTAGAGAACAGCGAGACC. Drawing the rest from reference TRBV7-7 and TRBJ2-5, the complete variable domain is GAGVSQSPRYKVTKRGQDVTLRCDPISSHATLYWYQQALGQGPEFLTYFNYEAQPDKSGLPSDRFSAERPEGSISTLTIQRTEQRDSAMYRCASSLENSETQYFGPGTRLLVL.

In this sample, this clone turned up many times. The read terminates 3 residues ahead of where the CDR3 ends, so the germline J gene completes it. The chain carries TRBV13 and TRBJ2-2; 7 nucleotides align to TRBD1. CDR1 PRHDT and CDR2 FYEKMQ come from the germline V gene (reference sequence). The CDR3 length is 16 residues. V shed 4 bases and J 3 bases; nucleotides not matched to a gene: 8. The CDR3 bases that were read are TGTGCCAGCAGCTCATCACCGGGACAGCACACCGGGGAG. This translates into CASSSSPGQHTGE. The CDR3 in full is CASSSSPGQHTGELFF. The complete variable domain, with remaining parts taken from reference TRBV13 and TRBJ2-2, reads AAGVIQSPRHLIKEKRETATLKCYPIPRHDTVYWYQQGPGQDPQFLISFYEKMQSDKGSIPDRFSAQQFSDYHSELNMSSLELGDSALYFCASSSSPGQHTGELFFGEGSRLTVL.

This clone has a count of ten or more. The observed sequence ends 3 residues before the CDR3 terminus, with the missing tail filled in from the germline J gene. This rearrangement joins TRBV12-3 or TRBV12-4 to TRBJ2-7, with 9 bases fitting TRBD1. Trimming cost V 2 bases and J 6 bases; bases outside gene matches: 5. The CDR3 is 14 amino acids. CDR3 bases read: TGTGCCAGCAGTTTATGGACAGGGGAAGGCGAG. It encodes CASSLWTGEGE. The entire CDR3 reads CASSLWTGEGEQYF.

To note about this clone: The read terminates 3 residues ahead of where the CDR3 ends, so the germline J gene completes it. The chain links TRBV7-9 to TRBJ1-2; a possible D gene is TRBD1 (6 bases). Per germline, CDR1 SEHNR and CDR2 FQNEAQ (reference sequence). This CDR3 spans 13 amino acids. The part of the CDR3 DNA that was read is TGTGCCAGCAGCTTAGCGGGACACAGAGGC. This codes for CASSLAGHRG. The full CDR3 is CASSLAGHRGYTF. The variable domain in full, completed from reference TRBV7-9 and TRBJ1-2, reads DTGVSQNPRHKITKRGQNVTFRCDPISEHNRLYWYRQTLGQGPEFLTYFQNEAQLEKSRLLSDRFSAERPKGSFSTLEIQRTEQGDSAMYLCASSLAGHRGYTFGSGTRLTVV.

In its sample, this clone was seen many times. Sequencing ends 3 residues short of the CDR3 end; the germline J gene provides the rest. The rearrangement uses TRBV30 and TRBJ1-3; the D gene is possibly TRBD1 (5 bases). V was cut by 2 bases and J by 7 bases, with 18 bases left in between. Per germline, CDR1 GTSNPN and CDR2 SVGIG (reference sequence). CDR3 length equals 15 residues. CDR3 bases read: TGTGCCTGGAGTACCGGTGGGCAGGGCTTCAACACC. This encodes CAWSTGGQGFNT. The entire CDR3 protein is CAWSTGGQGFNTIYF.

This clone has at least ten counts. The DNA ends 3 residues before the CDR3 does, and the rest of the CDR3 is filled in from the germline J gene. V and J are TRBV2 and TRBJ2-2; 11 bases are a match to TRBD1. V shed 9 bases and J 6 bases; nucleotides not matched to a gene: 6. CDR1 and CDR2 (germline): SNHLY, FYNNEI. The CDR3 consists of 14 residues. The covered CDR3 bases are TGTGCCAGTACCGGGACAGGGGGGGCCGGGGAG. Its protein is CASTGTGGAGE. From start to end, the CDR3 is CASTGTGGAGELFF.

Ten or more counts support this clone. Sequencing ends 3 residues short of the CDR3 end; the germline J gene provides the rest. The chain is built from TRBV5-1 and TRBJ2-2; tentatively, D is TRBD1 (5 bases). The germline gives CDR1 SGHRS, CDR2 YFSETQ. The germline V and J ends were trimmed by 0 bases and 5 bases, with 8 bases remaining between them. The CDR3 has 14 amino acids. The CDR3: CASSLVAGTGELFF. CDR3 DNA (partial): TGCGCCAGCAGCTTGGTAGCAGGGACCGGGGAG.

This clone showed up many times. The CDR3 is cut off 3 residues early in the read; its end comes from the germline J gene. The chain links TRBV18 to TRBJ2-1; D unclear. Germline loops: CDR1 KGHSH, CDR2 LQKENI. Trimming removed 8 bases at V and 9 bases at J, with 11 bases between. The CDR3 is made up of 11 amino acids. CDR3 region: CASKERVEQFF. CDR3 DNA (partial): TGTGCCAGCAAAGAAAGGGTTGAG.

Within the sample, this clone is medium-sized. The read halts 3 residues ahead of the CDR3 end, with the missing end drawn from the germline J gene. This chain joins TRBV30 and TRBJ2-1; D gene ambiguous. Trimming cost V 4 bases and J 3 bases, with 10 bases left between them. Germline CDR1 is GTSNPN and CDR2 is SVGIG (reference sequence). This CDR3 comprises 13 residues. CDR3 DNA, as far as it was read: TGTGCCTGGACTGTGACATACTACAATGAG. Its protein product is CAWTVTYYNE. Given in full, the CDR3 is CAWTVTYYNEQFF.

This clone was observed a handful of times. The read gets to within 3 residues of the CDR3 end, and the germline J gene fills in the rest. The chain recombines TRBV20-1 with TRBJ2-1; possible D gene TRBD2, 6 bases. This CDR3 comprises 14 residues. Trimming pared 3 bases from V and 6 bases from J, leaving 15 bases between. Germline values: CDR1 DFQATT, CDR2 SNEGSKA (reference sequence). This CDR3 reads CSASSRGTTNEQFF. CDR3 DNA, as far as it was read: TGCAGTGCTAGTTCCCGGGGGACCACCAATGAG.

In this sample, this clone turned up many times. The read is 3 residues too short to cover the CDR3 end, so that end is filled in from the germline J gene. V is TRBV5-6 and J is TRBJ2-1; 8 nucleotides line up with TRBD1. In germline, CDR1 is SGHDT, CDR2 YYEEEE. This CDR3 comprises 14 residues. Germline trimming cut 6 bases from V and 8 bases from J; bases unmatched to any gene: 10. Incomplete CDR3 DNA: TGTGCCAGCATTGGACAGGGAGGATGGGATGAG. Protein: CASIGQGGWDE. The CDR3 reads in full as CASIGQGGWDEQFF.

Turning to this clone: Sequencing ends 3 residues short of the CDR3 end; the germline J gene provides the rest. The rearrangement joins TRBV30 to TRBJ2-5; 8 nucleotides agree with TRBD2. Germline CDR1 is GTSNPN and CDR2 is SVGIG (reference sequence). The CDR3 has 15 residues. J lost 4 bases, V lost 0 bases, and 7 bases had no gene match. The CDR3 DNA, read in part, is TGTGCCTGGAGTGTACCGAGCGGGGGTTCAGAGACC. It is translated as CAWSVPSGGSET. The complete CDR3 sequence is CAWSVPSGGSETQYF.

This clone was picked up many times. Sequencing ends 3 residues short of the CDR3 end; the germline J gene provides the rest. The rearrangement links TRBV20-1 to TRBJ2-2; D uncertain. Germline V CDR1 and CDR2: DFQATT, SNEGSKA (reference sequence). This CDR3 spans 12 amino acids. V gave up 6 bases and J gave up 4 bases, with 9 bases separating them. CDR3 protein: CSAPRSTGELFF. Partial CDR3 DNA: TGCAGTGCACCCAGGTCCACCGGGGAG.

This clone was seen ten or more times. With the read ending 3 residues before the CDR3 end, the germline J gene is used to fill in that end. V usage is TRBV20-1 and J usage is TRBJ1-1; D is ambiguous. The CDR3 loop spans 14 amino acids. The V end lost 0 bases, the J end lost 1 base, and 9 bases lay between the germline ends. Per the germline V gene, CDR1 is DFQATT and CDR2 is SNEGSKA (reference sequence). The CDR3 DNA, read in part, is TGCAGTGCTAGAGATCCACAGCAGAACACTGAA. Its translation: CSARDPQQNTE. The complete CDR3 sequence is CSARDPQQNTEAFF.

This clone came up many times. CDR3 sequence reads: CASSSRGPSGVGYTF. Partial CDR3 DNA: TGTGCCAGCAGCAGCAGGGGGCCCTCCGGGGTTGGC. This chain uses TRBV7-2 with TRBJ1-2; 8 positions agree with TRBD1. The CDR3 extends 3 residues past the end of the read, so its final part is completed from the germline J gene. Germline V gene data show CDR1 as SGHTA and CDR2 as FQGNSA. This CDR3 is built from 15 residues. The V segment lost 5 bases and the J segment 7 bases; nucleotides outside the gene matches: 12. The complete variable domain, with remaining parts taken from reference TRBV7-2 and TRBJ1-2, reads GAGVSQSPSNKVTEKGKDVELRCDPISGHTALYWYRQSLGQGLEFLIYFQGNSAPDKSGLPSDRFSAERTGGSVSTLTIQRTQQEDSAVYLCASSSRGPSGVGYTFGSGTRLTVV.

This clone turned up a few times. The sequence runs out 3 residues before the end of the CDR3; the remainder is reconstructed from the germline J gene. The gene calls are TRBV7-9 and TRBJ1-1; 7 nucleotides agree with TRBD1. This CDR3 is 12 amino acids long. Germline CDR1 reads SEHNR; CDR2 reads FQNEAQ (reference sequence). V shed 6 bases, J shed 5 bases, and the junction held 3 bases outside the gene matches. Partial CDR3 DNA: TGTGCCAGCAGTTCAGGGGGGACTGAA. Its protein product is CASSSGGTE. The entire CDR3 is CASSSGGTEAFF.

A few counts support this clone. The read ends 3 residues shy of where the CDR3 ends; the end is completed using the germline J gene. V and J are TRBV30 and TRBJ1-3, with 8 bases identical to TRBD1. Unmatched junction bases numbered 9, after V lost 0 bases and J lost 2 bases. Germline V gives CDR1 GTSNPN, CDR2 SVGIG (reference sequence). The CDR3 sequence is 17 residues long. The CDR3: CAWSVGSGGSAGNTIYF. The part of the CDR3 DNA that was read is TGTGCCTGGAGTGTAGGGTCAGGGGGCAGCGCTGGAAACACC.

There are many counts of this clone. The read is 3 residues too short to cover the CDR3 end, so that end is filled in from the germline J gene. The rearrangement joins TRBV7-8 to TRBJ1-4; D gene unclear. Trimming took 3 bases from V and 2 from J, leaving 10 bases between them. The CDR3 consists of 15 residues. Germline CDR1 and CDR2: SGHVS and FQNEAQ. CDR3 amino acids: CASSLAGLTNEKLFF. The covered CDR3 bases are TGTGCCAGCAGCTTGGCCGGACTCACTAATGAAAAA.

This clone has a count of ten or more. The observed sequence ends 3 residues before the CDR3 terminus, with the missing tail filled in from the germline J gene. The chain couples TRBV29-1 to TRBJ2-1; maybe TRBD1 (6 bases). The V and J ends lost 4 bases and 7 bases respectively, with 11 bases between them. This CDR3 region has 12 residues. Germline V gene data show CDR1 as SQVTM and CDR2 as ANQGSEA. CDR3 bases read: TGCAGCGTTGCCAGGGGTGGTAATGAG. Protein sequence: CSVARGGNE. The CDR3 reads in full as CSVARGGNEQFF.

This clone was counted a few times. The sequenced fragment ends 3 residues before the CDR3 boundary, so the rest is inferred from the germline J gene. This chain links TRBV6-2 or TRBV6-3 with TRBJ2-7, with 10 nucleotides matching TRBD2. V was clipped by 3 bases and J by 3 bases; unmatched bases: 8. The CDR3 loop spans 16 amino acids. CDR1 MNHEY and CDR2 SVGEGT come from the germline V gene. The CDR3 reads CASSYGPSGGNYEQYF. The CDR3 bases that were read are TGTGCCAGCAGTTATGGGCCTAGCGGGGGCAACTACGAG.